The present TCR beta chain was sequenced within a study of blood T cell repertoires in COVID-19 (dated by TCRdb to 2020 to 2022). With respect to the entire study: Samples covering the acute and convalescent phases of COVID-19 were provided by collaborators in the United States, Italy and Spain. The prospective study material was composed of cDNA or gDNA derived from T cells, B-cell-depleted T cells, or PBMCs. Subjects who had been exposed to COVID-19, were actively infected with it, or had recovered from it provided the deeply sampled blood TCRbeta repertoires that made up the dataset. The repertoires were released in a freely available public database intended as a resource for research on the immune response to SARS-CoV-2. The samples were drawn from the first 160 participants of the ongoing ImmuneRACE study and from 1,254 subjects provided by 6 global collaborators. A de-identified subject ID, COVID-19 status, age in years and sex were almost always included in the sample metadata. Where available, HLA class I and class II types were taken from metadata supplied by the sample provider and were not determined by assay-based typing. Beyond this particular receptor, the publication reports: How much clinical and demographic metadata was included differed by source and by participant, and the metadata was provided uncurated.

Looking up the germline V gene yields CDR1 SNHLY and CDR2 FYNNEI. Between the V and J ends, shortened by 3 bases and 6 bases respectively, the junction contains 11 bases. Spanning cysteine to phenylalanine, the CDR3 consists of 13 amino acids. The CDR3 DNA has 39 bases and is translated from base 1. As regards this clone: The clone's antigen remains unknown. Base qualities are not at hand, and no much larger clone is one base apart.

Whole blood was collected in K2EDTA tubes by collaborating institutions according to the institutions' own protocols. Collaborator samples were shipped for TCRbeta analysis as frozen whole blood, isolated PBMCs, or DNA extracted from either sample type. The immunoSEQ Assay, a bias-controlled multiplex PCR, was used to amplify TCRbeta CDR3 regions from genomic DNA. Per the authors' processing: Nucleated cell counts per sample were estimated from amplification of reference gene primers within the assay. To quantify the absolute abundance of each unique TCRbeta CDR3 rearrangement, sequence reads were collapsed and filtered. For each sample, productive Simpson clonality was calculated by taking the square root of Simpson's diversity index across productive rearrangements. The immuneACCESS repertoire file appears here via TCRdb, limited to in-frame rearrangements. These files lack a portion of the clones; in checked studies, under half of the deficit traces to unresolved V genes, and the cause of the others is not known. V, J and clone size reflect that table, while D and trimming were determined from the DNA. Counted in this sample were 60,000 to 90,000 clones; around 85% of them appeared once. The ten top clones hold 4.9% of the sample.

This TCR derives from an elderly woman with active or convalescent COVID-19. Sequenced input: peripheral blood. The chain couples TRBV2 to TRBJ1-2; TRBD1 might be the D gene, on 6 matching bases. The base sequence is TGTGCCAGCAGTGACAGGGGAGTGGATGGCTACACCTTC. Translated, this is CASSDRGVDGYTF. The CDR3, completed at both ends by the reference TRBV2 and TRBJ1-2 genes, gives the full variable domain EPEVTQTPSHQVTQMGQEVILRCVPISNHLYFYWYRQILGQKVEFLVSFYNNEISEKSEIFDDQFSVERPDGSNFTLKIRSTKLEDSAMYFCASSDRGVDGYTFGSGTRLTVV.